Listed below are T cell receptor beta chains from one sample, sequenced in a study of T cells after posttransplantation cyclophosphamide. Sequencing was performed with immunoSEQ multiplex PCR; in TCRdb, only in-frame clones are kept and a portion is missing. The table shows some 21,000 clones, with 80% to 90% occurring only once. The material was PBMCs, obtained roughly 49 weeks after allogeneic stem cell transplant with calcineurin inhibitor and methotrexate. These receptors all come from a female patient aged 25-39 years who received an allogeneic stem cell transplant from an unrelated donor, was CMV-positive, and had acute and chronic GVHD. Certain T cells may be donor cells from the graft. CDR3s include the opening cysteine and the closing phenylalanine or tryptophan. Clone size appears in some rows only: once, few, many, or a class for an expanded clone.

CASSVASREANTGELFF | once | TRBJ2-2 | TRBV9
CASSESGLAGFQETQYF | - | TRBJ2-5 | TRBV10-2
CASRDSAYNEQFF | - | TRBJ2-1 | TRBV6-6
CASSYGQGAYAEAFF | - | TRBJ1-1 | TRBV5-4
CASSVDSFLGETQYF | - | TRBJ2-5 | TRBV9
CASSIAGIGTGNTIYF | - | TRBJ1-3 | TRBV19
CAWSIGTGGLGPQHF | - | TRBJ1-5 | TRBV30
CATKDRGLAGGPYNEQFF | - | TRBJ2-1 | TRBV19
CAISLYYNEQFF | - | TRBJ2-1 | TRBV10-3
CASRKTSGSYEQYF | - | TRBJ2-7 | TRBV6-5
CASSLGPQRGHGTEAFF | - | TRBJ1-1 | TRBV18
CASSPNRWSRFGYTF | - | TRBJ1-2 | TRBV7-3
CASRRVGAVSTDTQYF | - | TRBJ2-3 | TRBV5-1
CASSLDYTEAFF | - | TRBJ1-1 | TRBV7-9
CASSLGQNNEKLFF | - | TRBJ1-4 | TRBV5-1
CAWSVSYPPNTGELFF | - | TRBJ2-2 | TRBV30
CASSTGPGRGNTIYF | - | TRBJ1-3 | TRBV11-2
CATSNLQGWGLSPDEKLFF | - | TRBJ1-4 | TRBV15
CASTVTSGSSEQFF | - | TRBJ2-1 | TRBV2
CASSQVPGGPEAFF | - | TRBJ1-1 | TRBV4-3
CASSLYTGGSYEQYF | - | TRBJ2-7 | TRBV27
CAWSVQAVEKLFF | once | TRBJ1-4 | TRBV30
CASSPHPAGGAETQYF | - | TRBJ2-5 | TRBV7-3
CASSLGQITEAFF | - | TRBJ1-1 | TRBV7-2
CASSFLANSNEQFF | - | TRBJ2-1 | TRBV5-1
CSVDLATKDTQYF | - | TRBJ2-3 | TRBV29-1
CASSLGQREVETQYF | - | TRBJ2-5 | TRBV5-6
CAKASGTGTDTQYF | - | TRBJ2-3 | TRBV2
CASSLREGQTGELFF | - | TRBJ2-2 | TRBV7-9
CASSLVASGNLYNEQFF | - | TRBJ2-1 | TRBV5-4
CASSGQGGSNQPQHF | - | TRBJ1-5 | TRBV6-1
CASSPVPGQETQYF | - | TRBJ2-5 | TRBV18
CASSDWTGARNSPLHF | - | TRBJ1-6 | TRBV4-1
CASSWTGSSGNTIYF | - | TRBJ1-3 | TRBV5-1
CASSLQRRHNEQFF | - | TRBJ2-1 | TRBV5-4
CASSQDREQFF | - | TRBJ2-1 | TRBV27
CASSSSELSSYNEQFF | - | TRBJ2-1 | TRBV5-1
CASSPRQTLGAFF | - | TRBJ1-1 | TRBV28
CASSVPGTGTFNEQFF | - | TRBJ2-1 | TRBV19
CASSDSAGDRRVNEQFF | - | TRBJ2-1 | TRBV6-4
CASSVALSSTDTQYF | - | TRBJ2-3 | TRBV5-1
CASSDGQVIGYTF | - | TRBJ1-2 | TRBV19
CASNPPANSYNEQFF | - | TRBJ2-1 | TRBV10-2
CASSMDLAGGSDTQYF | - | TRBJ2-3 | TRBV7-2
CAWSVAGGQETQYF | - | TRBJ2-5 | TRBV30
CASSIDRNYGYTF | once | TRBJ1-2 | TRBV6-5
CASRKTGGNTIYF | once | TRBJ1-3 | TRBV27
CASSEAGGRGYGYTF | - | TRBJ1-2 | TRBV2
CSVEDSSIYNEQFF | - | TRBJ2-1 | TRBV29-1
CSVEGLRVGRGLQETQYF | - | TRBJ2-5 | TRBV29-1
CASSGLAGSTDTQYF | - | TRBJ2-3 | TRBV25-1
CASSRGDRGGTDTQYF | - | TRBJ2-3 | TRBV4-2
CASSLEASNQPQHF | - | TRBJ1-5 | TRBV5-1
CASSPNTGAGEKLFF | - | TRBJ1-4 | TRBV14
CASSVVGSGFDEQFF | once | TRBJ2-1 | TRBV9
CAWEGGRDEKLFF | - | TRBJ1-4 | TRBV30
CAWSGAGSYDNYGYTF | - | TRBJ1-2 | TRBV30
CAVQGTNYGYTF | - | TRBJ1-2 | TRBV30
CASSLASSPLHF | once | TRBJ1-6 | TRBV19
CASSVANSANTGELFF | - | TRBJ2-2 | TRBV9